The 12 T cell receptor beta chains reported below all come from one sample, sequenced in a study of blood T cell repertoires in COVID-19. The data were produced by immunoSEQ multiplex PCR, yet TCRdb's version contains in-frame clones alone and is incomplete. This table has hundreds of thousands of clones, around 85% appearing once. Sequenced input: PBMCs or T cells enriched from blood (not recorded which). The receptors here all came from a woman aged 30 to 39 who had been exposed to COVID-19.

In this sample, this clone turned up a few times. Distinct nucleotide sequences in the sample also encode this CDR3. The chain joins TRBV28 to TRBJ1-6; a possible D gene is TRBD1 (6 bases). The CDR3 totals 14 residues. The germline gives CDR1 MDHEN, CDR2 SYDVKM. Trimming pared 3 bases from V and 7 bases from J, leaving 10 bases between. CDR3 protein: CASSLQGLNSPLHF. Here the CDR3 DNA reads TGTGCCAGCAGTTTGCAGGGGCTGAATTCACCCCTCCACTTT.

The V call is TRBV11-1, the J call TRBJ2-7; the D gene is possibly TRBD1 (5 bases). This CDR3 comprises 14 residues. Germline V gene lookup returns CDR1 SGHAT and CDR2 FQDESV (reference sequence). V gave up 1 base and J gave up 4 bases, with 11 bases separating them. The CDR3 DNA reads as TGTGCCAGCAGCTTAGGCGGACAAGTATACGAGCAGTACTTC. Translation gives CASSLGGQVYEQYF.

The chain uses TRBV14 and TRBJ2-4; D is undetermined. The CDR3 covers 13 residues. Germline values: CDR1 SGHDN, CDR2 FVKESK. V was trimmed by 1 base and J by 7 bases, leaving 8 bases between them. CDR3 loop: CASSQASSNIQYF. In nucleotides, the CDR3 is TGTGCCAGCAGCCAAGCTAGTTCGAACATTCAGTACTTC.

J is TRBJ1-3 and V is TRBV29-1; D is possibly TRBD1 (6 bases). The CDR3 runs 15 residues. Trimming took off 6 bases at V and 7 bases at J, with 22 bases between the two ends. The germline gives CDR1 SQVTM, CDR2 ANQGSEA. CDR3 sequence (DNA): TGCAGCGTCGACCTGGGGGCGGGAGGGCCCAACACCATATATTTT. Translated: CSVDLGAGGPNTIYF.

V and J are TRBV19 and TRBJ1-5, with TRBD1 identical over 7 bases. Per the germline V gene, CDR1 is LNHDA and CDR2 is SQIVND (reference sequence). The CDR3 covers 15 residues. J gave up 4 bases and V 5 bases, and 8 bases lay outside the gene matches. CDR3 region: CASSLGTEGNQPQHF. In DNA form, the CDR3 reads TGTGCCAGTAGTCTCGGGACAGAGGGGAATCAGCCCCAGCATTTT.

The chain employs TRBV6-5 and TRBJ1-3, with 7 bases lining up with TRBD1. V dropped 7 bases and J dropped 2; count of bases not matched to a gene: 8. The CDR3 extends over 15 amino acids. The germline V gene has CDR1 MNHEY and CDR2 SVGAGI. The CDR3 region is CASTKQTGAGNTIYF. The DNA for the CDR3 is TGTGCCAGCACCAAACAAACAGGGGCTGGAAACACCATATATTTT.

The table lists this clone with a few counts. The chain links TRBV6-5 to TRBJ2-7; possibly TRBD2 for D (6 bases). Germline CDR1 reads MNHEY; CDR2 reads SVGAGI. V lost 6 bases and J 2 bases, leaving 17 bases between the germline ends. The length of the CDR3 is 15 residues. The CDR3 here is CASSREGRQTYEQYF. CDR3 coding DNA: TGTGCCAGCAGCAGAGAGGGGAGGCAAACCTACGAGCAGTACTTC.

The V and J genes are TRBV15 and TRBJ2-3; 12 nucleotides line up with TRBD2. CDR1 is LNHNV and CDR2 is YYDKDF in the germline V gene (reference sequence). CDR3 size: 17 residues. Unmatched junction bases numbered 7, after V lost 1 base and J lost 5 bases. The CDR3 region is CATSRASGRAFEDTQYF. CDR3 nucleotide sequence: TGTGCCACCAGCAGAGCTAGCGGGAGGGCCTTTGAAGATACGCAGTATTTT.

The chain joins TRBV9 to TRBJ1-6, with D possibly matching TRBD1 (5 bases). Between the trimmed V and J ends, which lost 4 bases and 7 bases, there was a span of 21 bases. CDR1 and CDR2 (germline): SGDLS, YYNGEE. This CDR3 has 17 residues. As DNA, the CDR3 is TGTGCCAGCAGCCTGAAGAGCGGGGCAAGGGTCAATTCACCCCTCCACTTT. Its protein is CASSLKSGARVNSPLHF.

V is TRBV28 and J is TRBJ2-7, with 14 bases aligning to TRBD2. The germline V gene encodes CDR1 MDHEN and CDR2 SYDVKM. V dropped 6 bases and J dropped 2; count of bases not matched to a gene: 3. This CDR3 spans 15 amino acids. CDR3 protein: CASSGLAGGPYEQYF. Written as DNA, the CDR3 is TGTGCCAGCAGCGGACTAGCGGGAGGCCCCTACGAGCAGTACTTC.

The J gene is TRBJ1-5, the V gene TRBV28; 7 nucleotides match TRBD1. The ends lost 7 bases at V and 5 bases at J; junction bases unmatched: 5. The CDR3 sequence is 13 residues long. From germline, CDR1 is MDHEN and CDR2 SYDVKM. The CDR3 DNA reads TGTGCCAGCACAGTGACAGGGTATCAGCCCCAGCATTTT. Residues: CASTVTGYQPQHF.

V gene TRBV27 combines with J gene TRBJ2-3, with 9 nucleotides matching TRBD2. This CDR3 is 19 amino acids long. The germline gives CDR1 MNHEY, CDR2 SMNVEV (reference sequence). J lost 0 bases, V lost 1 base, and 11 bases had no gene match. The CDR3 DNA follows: TGTGCCAGCAGTTTATTAGGGCTAGCGGGGCCATATAGCACAGATACGCAGTATTTT. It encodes CASSLLGLAGPYSTDTQYF.